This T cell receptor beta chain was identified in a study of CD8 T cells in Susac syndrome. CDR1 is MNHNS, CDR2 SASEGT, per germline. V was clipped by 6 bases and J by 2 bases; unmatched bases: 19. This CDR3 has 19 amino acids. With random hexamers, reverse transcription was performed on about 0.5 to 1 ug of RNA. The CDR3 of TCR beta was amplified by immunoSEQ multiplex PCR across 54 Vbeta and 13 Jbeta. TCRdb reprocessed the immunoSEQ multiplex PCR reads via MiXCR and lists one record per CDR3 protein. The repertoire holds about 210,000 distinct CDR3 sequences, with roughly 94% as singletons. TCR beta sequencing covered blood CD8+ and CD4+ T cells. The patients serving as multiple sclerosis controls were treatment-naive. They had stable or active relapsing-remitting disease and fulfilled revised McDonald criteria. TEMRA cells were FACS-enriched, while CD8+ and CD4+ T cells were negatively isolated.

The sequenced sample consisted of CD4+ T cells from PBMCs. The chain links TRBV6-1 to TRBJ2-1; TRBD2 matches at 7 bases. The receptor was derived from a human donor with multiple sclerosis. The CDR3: CASSPNPPRTRGPYNEQFF. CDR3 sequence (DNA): TGTGCCAGCAGCCCCAATCCCCCGCGGACTAGGGGTCCCTACAATGAGCAGTTCTTC.